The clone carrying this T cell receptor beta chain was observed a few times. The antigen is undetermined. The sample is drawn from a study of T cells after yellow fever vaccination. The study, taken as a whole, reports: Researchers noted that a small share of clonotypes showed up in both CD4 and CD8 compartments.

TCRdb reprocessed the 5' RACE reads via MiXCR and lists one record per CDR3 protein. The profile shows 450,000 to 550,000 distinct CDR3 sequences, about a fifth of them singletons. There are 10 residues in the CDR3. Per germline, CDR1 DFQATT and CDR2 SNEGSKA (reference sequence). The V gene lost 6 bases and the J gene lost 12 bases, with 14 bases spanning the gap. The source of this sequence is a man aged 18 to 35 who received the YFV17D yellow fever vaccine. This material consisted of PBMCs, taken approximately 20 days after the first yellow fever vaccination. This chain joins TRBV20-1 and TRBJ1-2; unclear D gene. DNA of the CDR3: TGCAGTGCCTACGGAGGCGGAGACACCTTC. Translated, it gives CSAYGGGDTF.